Listed below are T cell receptor beta chains from one sample, sequenced in a study of blood T cell repertoires in COVID-19. The repertoire was sequenced with immunoSEQ multiplex PCR; TCRdb's copy has only in-frame clones and lacks some. The sample lists 350,000 or so clones; approximately 84% were seen once. Sequenced sample: PBMCs or T cells enriched from blood (not recorded which). The receptors originated from a woman in her twenties or thirties who had recovered from COVID-19. CDR3s include the opening cysteine and the closing phenylalanine or tryptophan. Fields, in order: J gene, V gene, D gene, clone size, CDR3 protein, CDR3 DNA. A D gene is named only where the DNA matches it firmly. A clone size is listed for some rows: how often the clone was seen (once, few, many), or a class if it is expanded.

TRBJ2-3 TRBV7-2 . . CASSLEAYAGSTDTQYF TGTGCCAGCAGCTTAGAAGCTTATGCAGGGTCGACAGATACGCAGTATTTT
TRBJ2-3 TRBV19 . . CASSRMTTNTQYF TGTGCCAGTAGTCGAATGACTACTAATACGCAGTATTTT
TRBJ2-5 TRBV2 TRBD1 once CASSVQGVGGQTQYF TGTGCCAGCAGTGTACAGGGGGTCGGGGGACAGACCCAGTACTTC
TRBJ2-7 TRBV24-1 . . CATSDGDTTYEQYF TGTGCCACCAGTGATGGGGACACTACCTACGAGCAGTACTTC
TRBJ1-6 TRBV30 . . CAWRPAPHRSGYNSPLHF TGTGCCTGGAGGCCTGCCCCACATCGGTCAGGATATAATTCACCCCTCCACTTT
TRBJ1-5 TRBV29-1 . . CSVAQRGNQPQHF TGCAGCGTTGCCCAGAGGGGCAATCAGCCCCAGCATTTT
TRBJ1-6 TRBV5-3 . . CARSPLCDNSPLHF TGTGCCAGAAGCCCTCTATGTGATAATTCACCCCTCCACTTT
TRBJ1-2 TRBV2 TRBD1 . CASSEGVLAGGSNYGYTF TGTGCCAGCAGTGAAGGGGTCTTAGCAGGGGGAAGTAATTATGGCTACACCTTC
TRBJ2-5 TRBV5-8 . once CASSFKGKQGETQYF TGTGCCAGCAGCTTTAAGGGGAAACAGGGAGAGACCCAGTACTTC
TRBJ2-7 TRBV28 TRBD1 . CASSGGGQGCYEQYF TGTGCCAGCAGTGGTGGGGGACAGGGCTGCTACGAGCAGTACTTC
TRBJ2-5 TRBV6-5 TRBD1 . CASRTTGTGKKTQYF TGTGCCAGCAGGACTACCGGGACAGGGAAGAAGACCCAGTACTTC
TRBJ1-6 TRBV2 . . CAISQGNNSPLHF TGTGCCATCTCCCAGGGGAATAATTCACCCCTCCACTTT
TRBJ2-7 TRBV6-1 . . CASSEEGIEQYF TGTGCCAGCAGTGAAGAGGGGATCGAGCAGTACTTC
TRBJ2-7 TRBV5-6 TRBD1 . CASSLGGTGAYEQYF TGTGCCAGCAGCTTGGGTGGGACAGGGGCCTACGAGCAGTACTTC
TRBJ2-5 TRBV2 . . CASSVREETQYF TGTGCCAGCAGTGTCAGGGAAGAGACCCAGTACTTC
TRBJ1-2 TRBV21-1 . . CASSKDQRPPRYNYGYTF TGTGCCAGCAGCAAAGACCAGCGCCCCCCACGGTATAACTATGGCTACACCTTC
TRBJ1-6 TRBV11-2 TRBD1 . CASSAGQGDSPLHF TGTGCCAGCAGCGCGGGACAGGGGGATTCACCCCTCCACTTT
TRBJ1-2 TRBV3-1/TRBV3-2 . once CASSLGGRGYTF TGTGCCAGCAGTCTAGGGGGTCGTGGCTACACCTTC
TRBJ2-2 TRBV5-5 . . CASSLAGNHAGELFF TGTGCCAGCAGCTTGGCAGGGAATCACGCCGGGGAGCTGTTTTTT
TRBJ2-2 TRBV3-1/TRBV3-2 . . CASSQEGGAGELFF TGTGCCAGCAGCCAAGAGGGAGGCGCCGGGGAGCTGTTTTTT
TRBJ1-1 TRBV20-1 . . CSASIFSNTEAFF TGCAGTGCTAGTATATTCTCGAACACTGAAGCTTTCTTT
TRBJ1-1 TRBV9 . . CASSVATMNTEAFF TGTGCCAGCAGCGTAGCTACCATGAACACTGAAGCTTTCTTT
TRBJ1-3 TRBV19 . . CASSMAVSGNTIYF TGTGCCAGTAGTATGGCAGTCTCTGGAAACACCATATATTTT
TRBJ2-7 TRBV10-3 TRBD1 . CAISQGQIAYEQYF TGTGCCATCAGCCAGGGACAGATTGCCTACGAGCAGTACTTC
TRBJ1-4 TRBV6-2/TRBV6-3 . . CASSYKRATNEKLFF TGTGCCAGCAGTTACAAGCGAGCAACTAATGAAAAACTGTTTTTT
TRBJ2-5 TRBV5-6 TRBD2 . CASSAYTSGGATETQYF TGTGCCAGCAGCGCCTATACTAGCGGGGGGGCCACAGAGACCCAGTACTTC
TRBJ1-5 TRBV2 TRBD1 few CASNPDRGNQPQHF TGTGCCAGCAACCCGGACAGGGGCAATCAGCCCCAGCATTTT
TRBJ2-7 TRBV15 TRBD2 . CATSREGGYSYEQYF TGTGCCACCAGCAGAGAGGGAGGGTACTCCTACGAGCAGTACTTC
TRBJ1-2 TRBV28 TRBD1 . CASSLPFRQGAGGDYGYTF TGTGCCAGCAGCCTGCCGTTTCGACAGGGGGCTGGTGGGGACTATGGCTACACCTTC
TRBJ2-5 TRBV5-1 . . CASNNAGEEGTQYF TGCGCCAGCAACAATGCAGGGGAAGAGGGGACCCAGTACTTC
TRBJ1-2 TRBV29-1 TRBD1 . CSVGDSSYGYTF TGCAGCGTGGGGGACAGCAGCTATGGCTACACCTTC
TRBJ2-2 TRBV7-9 . . CASSLSGELFF TGTGCCAGCAGCTTGAGTGGGGAGCTGTTTTTT
TRBJ1-5 TRBV7-2 . . CASSPSGGYSNQPQHF TGTGCCAGCAGCCCTTCCGGGGGTTATAGCAATCAGCCCCAGCATTTT
TRBJ2-2 TRBV6-5 . . CASSYLRGANTGELFF TGTGCCAGCAGTTACCTAAGGGGCGCGAACACCGGGGAGCTGTTTTTT